These 21 T cell receptor beta chains share one sample of origin, sequenced in a study of T-cell reconstitution after alpha-beta-depleted transplantation in children. Preparation of the TCRbeta library involved a method that used unique molecular identifiers. From the PCR reads, TCRdb called clonotypes with MiXCR, one entry per CDR3 protein. The repertoire holds around 440,000 distinct CDR3 sequences, with under 20% as singletons. The sample was PBMCs, mostly from graft donor cells, taken 360 days after TCRalphabeta/CD19-depleted stem cell transplant. The receptors here all came from a boy under two years old who had a stem cell transplant for Wiskott-Aldrich syndrome, so the T cells may come from the graft donor.

This clonotype was seen more than once but under ten times. CDR3: CASSKPVDPKTPEDTQYF. In DNA form, the CDR3 reads TGTGCCAGCAGCAAGCCGGTGGACCCGAAGACCCCCGAAGATACGCAGTATTTT. The gene calls are TRBV21-1 and TRBJ2-3; the D call TRBD1 from the table was never checked on the DNA. TRBV21-1 is given as a pseudogene. This CDR3 has 18 residues.

This clonotype has just a few counts. The chain combines TRBV10-2 with TRBJ2-7, with TRBD1 identical over 7 bases. CDR3 length: 14 residues. Germline V gives CDR1 WSHSY, CDR2 SAAADI. The V segment lost 6 bases and the J segment 0 bases; nucleotides outside the gene matches: 5. As DNA, the CDR3 is TGCGCCAGCAGGTATGGGACAGCCTCCTACGAGCAGTACTTC. It is translated as CASRYGTASYEQYF.

This clonotype was counted only a few times. This chain links TRBV5-6 with TRBJ2-5; no definite D call. Per the germline V gene, CDR1 is SGHDT and CDR2 is YYEEEE. V lost 4 bases, J lost 2 bases, and 6 bases lay in between. The CDR3 runs to 12 residues. The CDR3 nucleotides read TGTGCCAGCAGCGCGATTCAAGAGACCCAGTACTTC. The encoded protein is CASSAIQETQYF.

The rearrangement joins TRBV29-1 to TRBJ2-7, with D unclear. Germline assignment: CDR1 SQVTM and CDR2 ANQGSEA. The germline V and J ends were trimmed by 2 bases and 0 bases, with 5 bases remaining between them. The CDR3 covers 12 residues. Written as DNA, the CDR3 is TGCAGCGTTGAATCCCCCTCCTACGAGCAGTACTTC. Amino acid sequence: CSVESPSYEQYF.

The table lists this clonotype with a few counts. The genes are TRBV5-1 and TRBJ2-1; D possibly matches TRBD1 or TRBD2 (5 bases each). CDR3 length: 14 amino acids. The V end was cut by 2 bases, the J end by 4 bases, with 10 bases between. The germline V gene has CDR1 SGHRS and CDR2 YFSETQ. For the CDR3, the DNA is TGCGCCAGCAGCTTCGGGACCAAGTACAATGAGCAGTTCTTC. This gives the protein CASSFGTKYNEQFF.

This clonotype was counted between two and nine times. The rearrangement links TRBV6-2 or TRBV6-3 to TRBJ2-3; D may match TRBD1 or TRBD2 (6 bases each). The germline V and J ends were trimmed by 2 bases and 5 bases, with 11 bases remaining between them. This CDR3 contains 14 residues. The germline gives CDR1 MNHEY, CDR2 SVGEGT. CDR3 in amino acids: CASSYVRGGDTQYF. Written as DNA, the CDR3 is TGTGCCAGCAGTTACGTCAGGGGAGGAGATACGCAGTATTTT.

This clonotype was observed a handful of times. CDR3 DNA: TGCGCCAGCGGTCGGAGGGGACTCGACTCCTACGAGCAGTACTTC. Translation: CASGRRGLDSYEQYF. J is TRBJ2-7 and V is TRBV10-2; the D gene is possibly TRBD2 (6 bases). Trimming cost V 8 bases and J 0 bases, with 17 bases left between them. Germline CDR1 and CDR2: WSHSY and SAAADI. The CDR3 spans 15 residues.

This chain links TRBV2 with TRBJ1-2; D may be TRBD1 (5 bases). CDR3 size: 13 residues. The germline gives CDR1 SNHLY, CDR2 FYNNEI. V lost 4 bases, J lost 5 bases, and 11 bases lay in between. CDR3 amino acids: CASSGGTGYGYTF. CDR3 coding DNA: TGTGCCAGCAGTGGGGGTACAGGTTATGGCTACACCTTC.

The chain uses TRBV7-2 and TRBJ2-7; 7 bases are a match to TRBD1. Germline V lookup: CDR1 SGHTA, CDR2 FQGNSA. Trimming removed 3 bases from V and 5 bases from J; junction bases left unmatched: 4. The CDR3 has 13 residues. The CDR3 nucleotides read TGTGCCAGCAGCTTCGACAGGGTCCACGAGCAGTACTTC. This translates into CASSFDRVHEQYF.

This clonotype was recorded a few times. The gene calls are TRBV6-2 or TRBV6-3 and TRBJ2-6; 12 nucleotides align to TRBD1. The CDR3 consists of 21 residues. CDR1 MNHEY and CDR2 SVGEGT come from the germline V gene. The V segment lost 2 bases and the J segment 0 bases; nucleotides outside the gene matches: 11. CDR3 nucleotides: TGTGCCAGCAGTTACGAACCCGGGACAGGGGGCTCTCCCTCTGGGGCCAACGTCCTGACTTTC. Translation gives CASSYEPGTGGSPSGANVLTF.

V usage is TRBV7-2 and J usage is TRBJ2-7; 9 nucleotides align to TRBD1. Looked up from germline, CDR1 is SGHTA and CDR2 is FQGNSA. V was pared by 1 base and J by 5 bases, with 6 bases of the junction left unmatched. The CDR3 extends over 15 amino acids. The DNA of the CDR3 is TGTGCCAGCAGCTTAGAAGGGACAGGGATGAACGAGCAGTACTTC. Residues: CASSLEGTGMNEQYF.

This clonotype was recorded a few times. The CDR3 sequence: CASSARLNTGELFF. As DNA, the CDR3 is TGTGCCAGCAGCGCGAGATTGAACACCGGGGAGCTGTTTTTT. The chain uses TRBV9 and TRBJ2-2; no clear D gene. The CDR3 is 14 residues long. Between the trimmed V and J ends, which lost 3 bases and 1 base, there was a span of 7 bases. CDR1 is SGDLS, CDR2 YYNGEE, per germline.

The rearrangement joins TRBV6-5 to TRBJ2-1; a possible D gene is TRBD1 (6 bases). The germline V and J ends were trimmed by 2 bases and 3 bases, with 17 bases remaining between them. Germline CDR1 MNHEY, CDR2 SVGAGI. The CDR3 length is 17 residues. The CDR3, as DNA: TGTGCCAGCAGTTACCTACAGGGTTCCCCTTACTACAATGAGCAGTTCTTC. Amino acid sequence: CASSYLQGSPYYNEQFF.

CDR3 DNA sequence: TGTGCCAGCAGCTTTGGAACCCGGGCTCCTTCGATCCAAGCTTTCTTT. Protein product: CASSFGTRAPSIQAFF. V and J are TRBV5-5 and TRBJ1-1; D unresolved. Germline V gives CDR1 SGHKS, CDR2 YYEKEE (reference sequence). The CDR3 spans 16 residues. The V and J ends lost 2 bases and 9 bases respectively, with 23 bases between them.

This sequence joins TRBV27 and TRBJ2-2, with 10 bases aligning to TRBD1. Losses at the gene ends were 2 bases for V and 6 bases for J; bases not matched to a gene: 6. The CDR3 is 16 amino acids. Germline V gives CDR1 MNHEY, CDR2 SMNVEV (reference sequence). CDR3 in amino acids: CASSLRGQGIAGELFF. CDR3 in DNA: TGTGCCAGCAGTTTAAGGGGACAGGGGATAGCCGGGGAGCTGTTTTTT.

The chain couples TRBV6-1 to TRBJ2-1, with 7 bases identical to TRBD1. The CDR3 spans 16 residues. J gave up 2 bases and V 7 bases, and 11 bases lay outside the gene matches. The germline V gene has CDR1 MNHNS and CDR2 SASEGT. This CDR3 is CASTRLTGQPYNEQFF. CDR3 sequence (DNA): TGTGCCAGCACCCGCCTTACGGGACAGCCCTACAATGAGCAGTTCTTC.

The chain recombines TRBV6-2 or TRBV6-3 with TRBJ2-2; D possibly matches TRBD1 or TRBD2 (5 bases each). The CDR3 is made up of 16 amino acids. Deletions cut 2 bases from V and 4 bases from J, with 14 bases between. Per the germline V gene, CDR1 is MNHEY and CDR2 is SVGEGT. In DNA, the CDR3 is TGTGCCAGCAGTTACGGTGGGAGTAGGGGCACCGGGGAGCTGTTTTTT. This gives the protein CASSYGGSRGTGELFF.

This clonotype was counted only a few times. V and J are TRBV5-1 and TRBJ2-1; a possible D gene is TRBD2 (7 bases). In germline, CDR1 is SGHRS, CDR2 YFSETQ. The CDR3 loop spans 20 amino acids. V shed 2 bases and J shed 5 bases, with 29 bases lying between them. CDR3 in amino acids: CASSFRGGLRAEEVDNEQFF. The CDR3 nucleotides read TGCGCCAGCAGCTTTAGGGGGGGCCTGAGAGCGGAAGAAGTTGACAATGAGCAGTTCTTC.

This clonotype was counted ten times or more. The genes are TRBV12-3 or TRBV12-4 and TRBJ2-3; perhaps TRBD2 as D (6 bases). V was trimmed by 5 bases and J by 9 bases, leaving 12 bases between them. CDR3 length: 12 residues. CDR3 in amino acids: CASSLTSTTQYF. In DNA form, the CDR3 reads TGTGCCAGCAGTCTCACTAGCACAACGCAGTATTTT.

The chain is built from TRBV2 and TRBJ2-3; D may be TRBD1 (6 bases). Germline V gene lookup returns CDR1 SNHLY and CDR2 FYNNEI. The CDR3 covers 18 residues. The V end was cut by 5 bases, the J end by 5 bases, with 26 bases between. The CDR3 nucleotides are TGTGCCAGCAGTTTTGGCTTTGGCAGGGGAGAGGCACTAGATACGCAGTATTTT. Translated: CASSFGFGRGEALDTQYF.

This chain uses TRBV10-3 with TRBJ2-1; 8 bases line up with TRBD2. The V segment lost 4 bases and the J segment 16 bases; nucleotides outside the gene matches: 9. The CDR3 length is 12 residues. Germline CDR1 and CDR2: ENHRY and SYGVKD. The CDR3 DNA reads as TGTGCCATCAGTGCGGGAGGGACTATTGTTTTCTTC. It yields the protein CAISAGGTIVFF.